The 27 T cell receptor beta chains given below trace back to one sample, sequenced in a study of post-analysis software for immune sequencing data. Unique molecular identifiers had been added to the TCR beta cDNA libraries. TCRdb independently ran MiXCR on the PCR reads; one entry per CDR3 protein. The sample records some 690,000 distinct CDR3 sequences, around 60% being singletons. Their specific antigens are unknown. Study-wide results and caveats: Patients used several TRBV segments, including TRBV5-6, TRBV5-1 and TRBV20-1, more often than controls.

Sequences were obtained from blood. These receptors came from a girl aged 2 to 9 with multiple sclerosis.

This clonotype was seen once. This sequence joins TRBV29-1 and TRBJ2-3; 13 bases are shared with TRBD2. The CDR3 totals 14 residues. The V gene end was trimmed by 8 bases and the J gene end by 6 bases; junction bases not matched to a gene: 8. Germline CDR1 SQVTM, CDR2 ANQGSEA. In nucleotides, the CDR3 is TGCAGCCCGCGTGGACTAGCGGGAGACGATACGCAGTATTTT. It codes for CSPRGLAGDDTQYF.

For the CDR3, the DNA is TGTGCCAGCAGTCCGTTGGGGGGGACCGGACAGGGGGTTCTAAACGAGCAGTACTTC. It specifies CASSPLGGTGQGVLNEQYF. J is TRBJ2-7 and V is TRBV28; 10 bases agree with TRBD1. The V segment lost 5 bases and the J segment 5 bases; nucleotides outside the gene matches: 21. The CDR3 sequence is 19 residues long. Germline loops: CDR1 MDHEN, CDR2 SYDVKM.

The rearrangement joins TRBV11-2 to TRBJ2-3; 9 bases are a match to TRBD2. Looked up from germline, CDR1 is SGHAT and CDR2 is FQNNGV. V was clipped by 2 bases and J by 4 bases; unmatched bases: 13. The CDR3 covers 18 residues. Written as DNA, the CDR3 is TGTGCCAGCAGCTTACAGCACCTAAGGCGGGGGGGCCCAGATACGCAGTATTTT. This gives the protein CASSLQHLRRGGPDTQYF.

This clonotype has a handful of counts. The V call is TRBV4-3, the J call TRBJ2-6; possibly TRBD1 for D (6 bases). CDR1 is LGHNA, CDR2 YSLEER, per germline. With 4 bases removed from V and 2 bases from J, the gap between germline ends came to 12 bases. The CDR3 has 16 amino acids. The CDR3 DNA follows: TGCGCCAGCAGCCGGAGTACAGGGACTGGGGCCAACGTCCTGACTTTC. Its protein is CASSRSTGTGANVLTF.

The rearrangement uses TRBV7-2 and TRBJ2-5, with unresolved D. With the DNA end fitting TRBJ2-7 better, the J assignment may be wrong. The CDR3 is 14 residues long. Germline loops: CDR1 SGHTA, CDR2 FQGNSA. The CDR3 sequence is CASSPDPRGYEQYF. In DNA form, the CDR3 reads TGTGCCAGCAGCCCCGACCCGCGAGGTTACGAGCAGTACTTC.

The gene calls are TRBV5-1 and TRBJ1-1, with D perhaps matching TRBD1 (5 bases). V lost 3 bases to trimming and J lost 8 bases, with 14 bases between them. The CDR3 sequence is 13 residues long. Germline assignment: CDR1 SGHRS and CDR2 YFSETQ. The CDR3 nucleotides read TGCGCCAGCAGCTCGTCCGGGACGGAAGAAGCTTTCTTT. It is translated as CASSSSGTEEAFF.

The V call is TRBV7-2, the J call TRBJ2-7, with D possibly TRBD1 on 6 matching bases. The germline V gene has CDR1 SGHTA and CDR2 FQGNSA. V was cut by 8 bases and J by 3 bases, with 14 bases left in between. The CDR3 is made up of 13 amino acids. CDR3: CASSRDTHYEQYF. CDR3 coding DNA: TGTGCCAGCTCGAGGGACACTCACTACGAGCAGTACTTC. Full variable domain (remainder filled in from reference TRBV7-2 and TRBJ2-7): GAGVSQSPSNKVTEKGKDVELRCDPISGHTALYWYRQSLGQGLEFLIYFQGNSAPDKSGLPSDRFSAERTGGSVSTLTIQRTQQEDSAVYLCASSRDTHYEQYFGPGTRLTVT.

The chain uses TRBV12-3 or TRBV12-4 and TRBJ2-1; possible D gene TRBD2, 6 bases. Trimming took 5 bases from V and 3 from J, leaving 11 bases between them. The CDR3 spans 14 residues. Written as DNA, the CDR3 is TGTGCCAGCAGTCTTCCGACTAGCTACAATGAGCAGTTCTTC. It translates to CASSLPTSYNEQFF.

The CDR3 DNA reads as TGCAGTGCTCTTCCTGGGACAGGGGCGTATGGCTACACCTTC. Encoded protein: CSALPGTGAYGYTF. This sequence joins TRBV20-1 and TRBJ1-2; 10 positions match TRBD1. The CDR3 is 14 residues long. Unmatched junction bases numbered 8, after V lost 5 bases and J lost 5 bases. Germline CDR1 reads DFQATT; CDR2 reads SNEGSKA (reference sequence).

This chain uses TRBV3-1 with TRBJ2-3, with D possibly being TRBD2 (5 bases). Germline V gene lookup returns CDR1 LGHDT and CDR2 YNNKEL (reference sequence). The CDR3 contains 14 residues. The germline V and J ends were trimmed by 3 bases and 1 base, with 8 bases remaining between them. Written as DNA, the CDR3 is TGTGCCAGCAGCCAGGGGAGTGGCACAGATACGCAGTATTTT. Translated, it gives CASSQGSGTDTQYF.

The rearrangement uses TRBV10-1 and TRBJ2-3, with D possibly being TRBD2 (6 bases). From germline, CDR1 is WNHNN and CDR2 SYGVQD (reference sequence). CDR3 length equals 13 residues. V lost 3 bases, J lost 6 bases, and 10 bases lay in between. As DNA, the CDR3 is TGCGCCAGCAGTGATCTAGCGCAGGATACGCAGTATTTT. It encodes CASSDLAQDTQYF.

The chain uses TRBV5-1 and TRBJ2-2; D unclear. The CDR3 has 14 residues. Germline loops: CDR1 SGHRS, CDR2 YFSETQ. V was trimmed by 4 bases and J by 5 bases, leaving 12 bases between them. Written as DNA, the CDR3 is TGCGCCAGCAGCACGGGCCCAAGTACCGGGGAGCTGTTTTTT. Translation: CASSTGPSTGELFF.

The chain carries TRBV20-1 and TRBJ2-3; 11 positions agree with TRBD2. CDR3 length: 14 residues. The V gene's germline CDR1 is DFQATT and CDR2 SNEGSKA (reference sequence). Trimming cost V 8 bases and J 4 bases; bases outside gene matches: 8. The CDR3 region is CSSLAGGGADTQYF. The DNA of the CDR3 is TGCAGTTCTCTAGCGGGGGGAGGGGCAGATACGCAGTATTTT.

The chain recombines TRBV5-1 with TRBJ2-1, with 10 bases identical to TRBD1. Trimming removed 4 bases from V and 7 bases from J; junction bases left unmatched: 8. The germline V gene has CDR1 SGHRS and CDR2 YFSETQ. The CDR3 has 15 residues. CDR3 DNA sequence: TGCGCCAGCAGCGTGGGACAGGGGATTCTTAATGAGCAGTTCTTC. Encoded protein: CASSVGQGILNEQFF.

This chain uses TRBV7-9 with TRBJ2-7, with 11 bases lining up with TRBD1. V was clipped by 5 bases and J by 2 bases; unmatched bases: 5. Germline assignment: CDR1 SEHNR and CDR2 FQNEAQ (reference sequence). This CDR3 contains 15 residues. In nucleotides, the CDR3 is TGTGCCAGCAGCCTGGGACAGGGGGGGGCCTACGAGCAGTACTTC. The encoded protein is CASSLGQGGAYEQYF.

The chain employs TRBV12-3 or TRBV12-4 and TRBJ2-1; 14 nucleotides match TRBD2. Trimming at V came to 4 bases and at J to 4 bases, leaving 6 bases not matched to a gene. The CDR3 length is 17 residues. CDR3 loop: CASSSGLAGATYNEQFF. In DNA form, the CDR3 reads TGTGCCAGCAGTTCGGGACTAGCGGGGGCCACTTACAATGAGCAGTTCTTC.

This clonotype came up once. The chain joins TRBV10-3 to TRBJ2-6, with 9 bases lining up with TRBD1. Trimming at V came to 8 bases and at J to 1 base, leaving 6 bases not matched to a gene. CDR1 is ENHRY and CDR2 is SYGVKD in the germline V gene. CDR3 length: 16 amino acids. The CDR3 loop reads CAIRTGADSGANVLTF. CDR3 coding DNA: TGTGCCATCCGGACAGGGGCTGATTCTGGGGCCAACGTCCTGACTTTC.

The V gene is TRBV12-3 or TRBV12-4, the J gene TRBJ2-4; 8 positions agree with TRBD1. J lost 7 bases, V lost 4 bases, and 12 bases had no gene match. The CDR3 has 16 amino acids. The CDR3 is CASSSRRTGIGNIQYF. DNA of the CDR3: TGTGCCAGCAGTTCGAGAAGGACAGGGATCGGGAACATTCAGTACTTC.

The V call is TRBV29-1, the J call TRBJ2-5, with D possibly matching TRBD2 (6 bases). Judging by the DNA end, TRBJ2-7 fits better; the J call may be wrong. This CDR3 comprises 14 residues. Germline V lookup: CDR1 SQVTM, CDR2 ANQGSEA. CDR3 sequence: CSGSPGEGGDEQYF. In DNA form, the CDR3 reads TGCAGCGGCTCACCGGGAGAAGGAGGAGACGAGCAGTACTTC.

There are a few counts of this clonotype. The chain has TRBV5-1 and TRBJ2-1; D unresolved. V was clipped by 4 bases and J by 7 bases, with 15 bases between them. In germline, CDR1 is SGHRS, CDR2 YFSETQ. There are 14 residues in the CDR3. The CDR3 is CASSLIGRINEQFF. The CDR3, as DNA: TGCGCCAGCAGCCTCATCGGACGGATAAATGAGCAGTTCTTC. Full variable domain (outside the CDR3, taken from reference TRBV5-1 and TRBJ2-1): KAGVTQTPRYLIKTRGQQVTLSCSPISGHRSVSWYQQTPGQGLQFLFEYFSETQRNKGNFPGRFSGRQFSNSRSEMNVSTLELGDSALYLCASSLIGRINEQFFGPGTRLTVL.

This clonotype was seen only a few times. The chain combines TRBV20-1 with TRBJ2-3; TRBD2 might be the D (6 bases). The V gene lost 3 bases and the J gene lost 2 bases, with 18 bases spanning the gap. Germline lookup yields CDR1 DFQATT and CDR2 SNEGSKA (reference sequence). This CDR3 spans 16 amino acids. The CDR3 region is CSASPGPRLDTDTQYF. CDR3 sequence (DNA): TGCAGTGCTAGTCCTGGGCCCAGACTAGACACAGATACGCAGTATTTT.

This chain uses TRBV15 with TRBJ2-1; 9 bases are shared with TRBD2. V lost 0 bases and J lost 7; bases outside the gene matches: 4. Germline CDR1 LNHNV, CDR2 YYDKDF (reference sequence). This CDR3 is built from 15 residues. The CDR3 here is CATSRELLAGNEQFF. The DNA for the CDR3 is TGTGCCACCAGCAGAGAACTTCTAGCGGGAAATGAGCAGTTCTTC.

The gene calls are TRBV29-1 and TRBJ2-5, with unresolved D. V lost 6 bases to trimming and J lost 0 bases, with 23 bases between them. The CDR3 contains 17 residues. Germline V gene data show CDR1 as SQVTM and CDR2 as ANQGSEA. CDR3 sequence (DNA): TGCAGCGTGGAGACTGGAAGAAAGCCCCCCTACCAAGAGACCCAGTACTTC. This codes for CSVETGRKPPYQETQYF.

The chain recombines TRBV2 with TRBJ1-1; no clear D. V was shortened by 4 bases and J by 6 bases, with 6 bases between the two germline ends. CDR1 and CDR2 from the germline V gene are SNHLY and FYNNEI. The length of the CDR3 is 11 residues. The CDR3 loop is CASSVESEAFF. The CDR3 DNA reads TGTGCCAGCAGTGTGGAGTCTGAAGCTTTCTTT.

This clonotype was detected a few times. V is TRBV14 and J is TRBJ2-1; D call uncertain. The V and J ends lost 0 bases and 8 bases respectively, with 17 bases between them. The CDR3 totals 16 residues. CDR1 SGHDN and CDR2 FVKESK come from the germline V gene. CDR3 DNA: TGTGCCAGCAGCCAAGACCCTCCGATGGGGTACGATGAGCAGTTCTTC. The encoded protein is CASSQDPPMGYDEQFF.

The chain combines TRBV14 with TRBJ2-3, with D unresolved. Germline V gene lookup returns CDR1 SGHDN and CDR2 FVKESK. V dropped 4 bases and J dropped 4 bases, with 12 bases sitting between them. There are 14 residues in the CDR3. As DNA, the CDR3 is TGTGCCAGCAGCCGAAGAGACATGCCAGATACGCAGTATTTT. Protein: CASSRRDMPDTQYF.

J is TRBJ1-5 and V is TRBV5-1; 8 bases map to TRBD1. V gave up 3 bases and J gave up 1 base; unmatched junction bases: 6. In germline, CDR1 is SGHRS, CDR2 YFSETQ. This CDR3 region has 16 residues. CDR3 sequence reads: CASSSGTGASNQPQHF. The CDR3 nucleotides are TGCGCCAGCAGCTCAGGGACAGGAGCAAGCAATCAGCCCCAGCATTTT. The full variable domain, in which reference TRBV5-1 and TRBJ1-5 provide the parts outside the CDR3, is KAGVTQTPRYLIKTRGQQVTLSCSPISGHRSVSWYQQTPGQGLQFLFEYFSETQRNKGNFPGRFSGRQFSNSRSEMNVSTLELGDSALYLCASSSGTGASNQPQHFGDGTRLSIL.